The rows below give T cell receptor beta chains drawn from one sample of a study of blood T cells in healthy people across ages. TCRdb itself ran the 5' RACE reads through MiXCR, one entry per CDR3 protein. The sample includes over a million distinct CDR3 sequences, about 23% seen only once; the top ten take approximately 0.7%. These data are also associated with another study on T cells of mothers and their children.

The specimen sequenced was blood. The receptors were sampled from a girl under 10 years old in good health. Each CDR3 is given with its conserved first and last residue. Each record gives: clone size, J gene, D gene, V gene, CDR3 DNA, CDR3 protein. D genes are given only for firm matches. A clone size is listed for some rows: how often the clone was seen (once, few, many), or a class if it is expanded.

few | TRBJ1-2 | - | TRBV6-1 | TGTGCCAGCAGTGAATTGGGGGCGAAATGGGCCTATGGCTACACCTTC | CASSELGAKWAYGYTF
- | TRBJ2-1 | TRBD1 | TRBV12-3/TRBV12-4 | TGTGCCAGCAGTTTAGTAACAGGGGTCAATGAGCAGTTCTTC | CASSLVTGVNEQFF
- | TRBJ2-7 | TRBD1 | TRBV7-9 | TGTGCCAGCAGCTCTGAGCGGACAGGGGTCTTATTCGAGCAGTACTTC | CASSSERTGVLFEQYF
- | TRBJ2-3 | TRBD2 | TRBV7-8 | TGTGCCAGCAGCTTATCTGCTAGCGGGATAACAGATACGCAGTATTTT | CASSLSASGITDTQYF
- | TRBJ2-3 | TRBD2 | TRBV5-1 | TGCGCCAGCAGCTTGTTGAACTCTAGCGGACTACTTGTAGATACGCAGTATTTT | CASSLLNSSGLLVDTQYF
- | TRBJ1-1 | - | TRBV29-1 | TGCAGCGTCGGGGCAGTCTTGAACACTGAAGCTTTCTTT | CSVGAVLNTEAFF
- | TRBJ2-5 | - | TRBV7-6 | TGTGCCAGCAGGCCAGGAACTATATCTGCGGAGACCCAGTACTTC | CASRPGTISAETQYF
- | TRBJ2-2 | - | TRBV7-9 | TGTGCCAGCAGTTTGGGAGCGGAAGCGGGCACCGGGGAGCTGTTTTTT | CASSLGAEAGTGELFF
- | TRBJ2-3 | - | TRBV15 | TGTGCCACCAGCCTTTTTCTAGGTACGCAGTATTTT | CATSLFLGTQYF
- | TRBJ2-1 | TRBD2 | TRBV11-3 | TGTGCCAGCAGTCATCGACTAGCGAGAACCTACAATGAGCAGTTCTTC | CASSHRLARTYNEQFF
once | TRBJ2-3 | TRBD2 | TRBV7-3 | TGTGCCAGCAGCCTCGGACTAGCGGGGGAGGTTAGCACAGATACGCAGTATTTT | CASSLGLAGEVSTDTQYF
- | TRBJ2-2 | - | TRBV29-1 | TGCAGCGTTGAAGACTCTAGCACCGGGGAGCTGTTTTTT | CSVEDSSTGELFF
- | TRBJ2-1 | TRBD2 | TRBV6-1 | TGTGCCAGCAGGGATGCTGGACTAGCGGGAAACGAGCAGTTCTTC | CASRDAGLAGNEQFF
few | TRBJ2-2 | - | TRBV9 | TGTGCCAGCAGCGTACCCCCCGGGGAGCTGTTTTTT | CASSVPPGELFF
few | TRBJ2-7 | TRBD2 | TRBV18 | TGTGCCAGCTCACCACCGGGACTACCCTTCTACGAGCAGTACTTC | CASSPPGLPFYEQYF
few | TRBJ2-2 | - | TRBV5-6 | TGTGCCAGCAGCTCCCGCAGGTCTTGGGCGGGGGAGCTGTTTTTT | CASSSRRSWAGELFF
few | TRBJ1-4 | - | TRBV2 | TGTGCCAGCAGACGGGAGGCAGTAAATGAAAAACTGTTTTTT | CASRREAVNEKLFF
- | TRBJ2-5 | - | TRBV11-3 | TGTGCCAGCAGCTTTTCGGATTTTGACGAGACCCAGTACTTC | CASSFSDFDETQYF
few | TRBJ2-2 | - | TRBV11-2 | TGTGCCAGCAGCTTCGAGGGTAGCACCGGGGAGCTGTTTTTT | CASSFEGSTGELFF
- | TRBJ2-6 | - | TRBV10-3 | TGTGCCATCAGGCAGGAGACCACTGGGGCCAACGTCCTGACTTTC | CAIRQETTGANVLTF
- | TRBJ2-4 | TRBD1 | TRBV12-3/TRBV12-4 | TGTGCCAGCAGTTTAGCGGGAGTGGTTGTCAGGACAGGGGAATCCAAAAACATTCAGTACTTC | CASSLAGVVVRTGESKNIQYF
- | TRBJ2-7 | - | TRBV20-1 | TGCAGTGCTATTGAGGGAGTGGGCTACGAGCAGTACTTC | CSAIEGVGYEQYF
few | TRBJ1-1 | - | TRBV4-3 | TGCGCCAGCAGCCAAGCGCCGGGACCTTTTCTGGCTACTGAAGCTTTCTTT | CASSQAPGPFLATEAFF
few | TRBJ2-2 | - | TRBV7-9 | TGTGCCAGCAGCCTTCAGGGCTTGGACACCGGGGAGCTGTTTTTT | CASSLQGLDTGELFF
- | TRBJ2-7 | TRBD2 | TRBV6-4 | TGTGCCAGCAGTAAACTAGCGGGACCATCCTACGAGCAGTACTTC | CASSKLAGPSYEQYF
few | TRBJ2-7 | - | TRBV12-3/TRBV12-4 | TGTGCCAGCAGTGCCTATTTCAACCGGGAGCAGTACTTC | CASSAYFNREQYF
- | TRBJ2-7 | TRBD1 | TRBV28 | TGTGCCAGCAGTAAGGACAGGGGGCTCTACCTCTACGAGCAGTACTTC | CASSKDRGLYLYEQYF
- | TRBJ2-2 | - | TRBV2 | TGTGCCAGCAGTCCCCAGCCCACCGGGGAGCTGTTTTTT | CASSPQPTGELFF
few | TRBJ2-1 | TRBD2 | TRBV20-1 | TGCAGTGCTAGGGAGTTTGCGGGAGCGGGAGGGGTGGTTGAGCAGTTCTTC | CSAREFAGAGGVVEQFF
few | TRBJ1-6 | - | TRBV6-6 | TGTGCCAGCAGTTACGGGGTCGATTCACCCCTCCACTTT | CASSYGVDSPLHF
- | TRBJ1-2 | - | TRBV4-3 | TGCGCCAGCAGCCTTCTCCTTGGGGGGGAGGCTGAAGTCGATGGCTACACCTTC | CASSLLLGGEAEVDGYTF
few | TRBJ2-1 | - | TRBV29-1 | TGTAGCGCCCACAGAGGGGGTGTTTACAATGAGCAGTTCTTC | CSAHRGGVYNEQFF
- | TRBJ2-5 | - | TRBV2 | TGTGCCAGCAGGAGACAGAAAGAGACCCAGTACTTC | CASRRQKETQYF
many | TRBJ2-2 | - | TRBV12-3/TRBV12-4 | TGTGCCAGCAGTTTAGGGGAGCTGTTTTTT | CASSLGELFF
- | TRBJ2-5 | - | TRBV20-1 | TGCAGTGCTAGCGGGACACCAGACCTAGAGACCCAGTACTTC | CSASGTPDLETQYF
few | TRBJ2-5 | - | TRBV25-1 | TGTGCCAGCAGTGAATACGGGACCGGAGAGACCCAGTACTTC | CASSEYGTGETQYF
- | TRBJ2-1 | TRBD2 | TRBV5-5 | TGTGCCAGCAGCCGCGTAACCGGACTAGCGGGAGGGTTTGAGCAGTTCTTC | CASSRVTGLAGGFEQFF
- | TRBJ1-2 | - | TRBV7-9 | TGTGCCAGCAGCTTAGATGCGACAGCCAACTATGGCTACACCTTC | CASSLDATANYGYTF
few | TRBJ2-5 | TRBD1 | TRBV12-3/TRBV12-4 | TGTGCCAGCAGTTTCGGACAGGTCCAAGAGACCCAGTACTTC | CASSFGQVQETQYF
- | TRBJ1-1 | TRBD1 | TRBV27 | TGTGCCAGCGGAGGTTGGGACCGTTACAGGGGCATCCTCATGAACACTGAAGCTTTCTTT | CASGGWDRYRGILMNTEAFF
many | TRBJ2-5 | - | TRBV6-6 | TGTGCCAGCAGTTACGGGTTCGGGGAGACCCAGTACTTC | CASSYGFGETQYF
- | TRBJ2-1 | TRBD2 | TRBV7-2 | TGTGCCAGCACCTTGGGGGTACTAGCGGGATACAATGAGCAGTTCTTC | CASTLGVLAGYNEQFF
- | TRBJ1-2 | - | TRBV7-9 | TGTGCCAGCAGCTCCGACAGAGACTACACCTTC | CASSSDRDYTF